Included here is one TCR beta chain sequence, with context. Sequenced by immunoSEQ multiplex PCR; TCRdb stores in-frame clones only, minus some. The sample shows 2,500,000 or so clones, more than 90% of them seen only once. The data were obtained in a study of shared clonotypes between healthy human individuals. Input material: naive CD4+ T cells sorted from blood. Subset of the sample: CD45RA+ positively selected. The TCR comes from a man between 18 and 35 years old in good health.

CDR3 coding DNA: TGTGCCAGCAGCTTAGTCGCCCTTCAAGAGCAGTTCTTC. Amino acid sequence: CASSLVALQEQFF. The chain employs TRBV13 and TRBJ2-1; D is unresolved. The CDR3 extends over 13 amino acids. V was clipped by 1 base and J by 10 bases, with 11 bases between them. Germline V CDR1 and CDR2: PRHDT, FYEKMQ (reference sequence).